At least ten counts were recorded for the clone carrying this TCR beta chain. The sample, blood from the first hyperthyroidism diagnosis, precedes any ophthalmopathy symptoms. The CDR3 loop spans 12 amino acids. Trimming removed 3 bases from V and 3 bases from J, with 9 bases in between. Germline loops: CDR1 GTSNPN, CDR2 SVGIG (reference sequence). There were TCR beta CDR3 regions amplified from RNA transcripts. When the TCR CDR3 underwent first-round RT-PCR, the HTBI primer set was used. TCRdb re-analysed the multiplex PCR reads in MiXCR, keeping a single row per CDR3 protein. The profile covers approximately 600,000 distinct CDR3 sequences, with 11% to 15% appearing a single time and roughly 5.5% taken by the ten largest. These data belong to a study of T cells in Graves' hyperthyroidism and ophthalmopathy.

This clonotype was sampled from a woman aged 30 to 39 with Graves' hyperthyroidism that later progressed to Graves' ophthalmopathy. The specimen sequenced was blood. The chain carries TRBV30 and TRBJ2-7; D unclear. Here the CDR3 DNA reads TGTGCCTGGAGGGATGTCGGCTACGAGCAGTACTTC. Protein sequence: CAWRDVGYEQYF. Looking up the rest from reference TRBV30 and TRBJ2-7 gives the full variable domain: SQTIHQWPATLVQPVGSPLSLECTVEGTSNPNLYWYRQAAGRGLQLLFYSVGIGQISSEVPQNLSASRPQDRQFILSSKKLLLSDSGFYLCAWRDVGYEQYFGPGTRLTVT.